Presented here are 2 T cell receptor beta chains from one specimen sequenced in a study of neurological immune-mediated disorders. Time point denoted: technical triplicate 1. One entry per CDR3 protein results from TCRdb running MiXCR on the 5' RACE reads. In the table there are more than 20,000 distinct CDR3 sequences, roughly 13% of which are singletons. Input material: CD4+ T cells from blood. Source of these receptors: a female donor with HTLV-1-associated myelopathy (HAM/TSP).

This clonotype was seen ten or more times. V usage is TRBV28 and J usage is TRBJ2-7; 11 positions match TRBD1. The CDR3 is 17 amino acids. Germline loops: CDR1 MDHEN, CDR2 SYDVKM. The trim removed 3 bases at V and 5 bases at J, leaving 12 bases unmatched. This chain's CDR3 is CASSLWGTGGGTDEQYF. For the CDR3, the DNA is TGTGCCAGCAGTTTGTGGGGGACAGGGGGTGGTACGGACGAGCAGTACTTC.

This rearrangement joins TRBV9 to TRBJ2-3, with TRBD2 identical over 9 bases. The length of the CDR3 is 16 residues. The V gene end was trimmed by 1 base and the J gene end by 2 bases; junction bases not matched to a gene: 5. Per the germline V gene, CDR1 is SGDLS and CDR2 is YYNGEE. CDR3 in amino acids: CASSVWAGGPTDTQYF. CDR3 bases: TGTGCCAGCAGCGTATGGGCGGGGGGGCCCACAGATACGCAGTATTTT.